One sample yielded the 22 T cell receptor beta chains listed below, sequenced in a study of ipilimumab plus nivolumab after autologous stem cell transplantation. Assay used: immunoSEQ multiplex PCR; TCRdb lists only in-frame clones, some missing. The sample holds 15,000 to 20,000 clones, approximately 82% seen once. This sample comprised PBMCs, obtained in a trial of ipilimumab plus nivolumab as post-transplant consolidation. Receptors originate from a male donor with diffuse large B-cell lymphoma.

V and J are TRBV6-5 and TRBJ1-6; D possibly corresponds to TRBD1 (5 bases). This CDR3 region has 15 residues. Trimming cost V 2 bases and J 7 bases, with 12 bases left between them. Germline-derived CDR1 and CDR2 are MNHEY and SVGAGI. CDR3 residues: CASSYRAGNNSPLHF. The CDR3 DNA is TGTGCCAGCAGTTACCGGGCAGGGAACAATTCACCCCTCCACTTT.

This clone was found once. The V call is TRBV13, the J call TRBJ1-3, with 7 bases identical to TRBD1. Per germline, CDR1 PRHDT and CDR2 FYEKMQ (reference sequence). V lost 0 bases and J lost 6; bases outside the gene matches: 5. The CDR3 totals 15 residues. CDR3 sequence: CASSLGGGYVNTIYF. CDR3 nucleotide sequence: TGTGCCAGCAGCTTAGGAGGGGGCTACGTAAACACCATATATTTT.

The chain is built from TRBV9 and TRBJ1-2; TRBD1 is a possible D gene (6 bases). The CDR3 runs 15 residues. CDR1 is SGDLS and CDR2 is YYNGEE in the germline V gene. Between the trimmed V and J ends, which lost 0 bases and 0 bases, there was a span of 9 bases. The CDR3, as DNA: TGTGCCAGCAGCGTAGGGGACAACCCTAACTATGGCTACACCTTC. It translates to CASSVGDNPNYGYTF. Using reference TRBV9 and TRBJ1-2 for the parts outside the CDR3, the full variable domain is DSGVTQTPKHLITATGQRVTLRCSPRSGDLSVYWYQQSLDQGLQFLIQYYNGEERAKGNILERFSAQQFPDLHSELNLSSLELGDSALYFCASSVGDNPNYGYTFGSGTRLTVV.

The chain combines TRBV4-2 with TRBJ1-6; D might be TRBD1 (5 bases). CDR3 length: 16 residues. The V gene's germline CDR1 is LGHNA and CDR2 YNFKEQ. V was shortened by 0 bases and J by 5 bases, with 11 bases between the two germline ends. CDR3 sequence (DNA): TGTGCCAGCAGCCAAGATGAGGGGTCTAATAATTCACCCCTCCACTTT. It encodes CASSQDEGSNNSPLHF.

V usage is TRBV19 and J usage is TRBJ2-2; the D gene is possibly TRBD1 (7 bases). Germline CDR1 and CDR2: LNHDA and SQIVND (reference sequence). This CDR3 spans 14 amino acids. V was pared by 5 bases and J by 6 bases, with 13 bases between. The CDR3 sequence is CASSGPRGAGELFF. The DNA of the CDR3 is TGTGCCAGTAGTGGCCCCAGGGGGGCCGGGGAGCTGTTTTTT.

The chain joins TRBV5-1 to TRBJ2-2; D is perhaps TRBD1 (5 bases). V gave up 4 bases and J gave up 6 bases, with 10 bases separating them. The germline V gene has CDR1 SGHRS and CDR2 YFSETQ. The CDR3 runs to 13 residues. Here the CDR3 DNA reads TGCGCCAGCAGCCCCACAGGCTCCGGGGAGCTGTTTTTT. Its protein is CASSPTGSGELFF.

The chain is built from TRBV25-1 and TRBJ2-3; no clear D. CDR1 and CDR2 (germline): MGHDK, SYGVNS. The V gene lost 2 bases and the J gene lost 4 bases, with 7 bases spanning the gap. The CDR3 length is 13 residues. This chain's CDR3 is CASSEVAPDTQYF. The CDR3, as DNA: TGTGCCAGCAGTGAAGTCGCTCCAGATACGCAGTATTTT.

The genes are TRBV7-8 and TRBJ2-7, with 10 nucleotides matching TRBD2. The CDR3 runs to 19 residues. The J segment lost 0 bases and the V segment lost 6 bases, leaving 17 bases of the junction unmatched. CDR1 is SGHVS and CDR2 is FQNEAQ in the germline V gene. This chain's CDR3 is CASREAGTSVFGGSYEQYF. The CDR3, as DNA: TGTGCCAGCAGGGAAGCCGGGACTAGCGTCTTCGGGGGCTCCTACGAGCAGTACTTC.

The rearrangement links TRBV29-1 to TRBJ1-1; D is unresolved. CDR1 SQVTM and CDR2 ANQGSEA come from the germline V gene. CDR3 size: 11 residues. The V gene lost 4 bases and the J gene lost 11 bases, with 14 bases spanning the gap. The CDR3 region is CSVADLPGAFF. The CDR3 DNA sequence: TGCAGCGTTGCAGACCTCCCAGGCGCTTTCTTT.

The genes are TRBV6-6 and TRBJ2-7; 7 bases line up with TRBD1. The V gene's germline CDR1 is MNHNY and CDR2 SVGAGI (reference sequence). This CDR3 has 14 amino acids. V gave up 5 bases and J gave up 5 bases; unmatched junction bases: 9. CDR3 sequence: CASSHLTGRDEQYF. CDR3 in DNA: TGTGCCAGCAGTCATCTGACAGGGCGGGACGAGCAGTACTTC.

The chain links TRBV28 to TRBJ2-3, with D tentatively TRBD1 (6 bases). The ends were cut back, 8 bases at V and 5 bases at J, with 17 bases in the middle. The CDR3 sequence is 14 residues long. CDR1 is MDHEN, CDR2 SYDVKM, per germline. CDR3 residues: CASLSRSRGDTQYF. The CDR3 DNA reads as TGTGCCAGCCTATCACGATCCAGGGGAGATACGCAGTATTTT. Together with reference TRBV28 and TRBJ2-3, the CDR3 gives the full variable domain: DVKVTQSSRYLVKRTGEKVFLECVQDMDHENMFWYRQDPGLGLRLIYFSYDVKMKEKGDIPEGYSVSREKKERFSLILESASTNQTSMYLCASLSRSRGDTQYFGPGTRLTVL.

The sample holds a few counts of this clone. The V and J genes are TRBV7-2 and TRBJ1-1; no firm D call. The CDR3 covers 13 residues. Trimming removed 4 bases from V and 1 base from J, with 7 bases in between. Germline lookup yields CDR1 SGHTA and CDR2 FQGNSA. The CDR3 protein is CASSYDGNTEAFF. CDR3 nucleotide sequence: TGTGCCAGCAGCTACGACGGGAACACTGAAGCTTTCTTT.

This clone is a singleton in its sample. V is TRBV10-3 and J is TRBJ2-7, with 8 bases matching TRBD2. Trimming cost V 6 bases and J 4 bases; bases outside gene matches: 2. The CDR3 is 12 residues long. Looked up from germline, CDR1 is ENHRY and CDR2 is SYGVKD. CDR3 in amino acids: CAISRGGYEQYF. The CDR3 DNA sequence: TGTGCCATCAGCCGGGGGGGGTACGAGCAGTACTTC.

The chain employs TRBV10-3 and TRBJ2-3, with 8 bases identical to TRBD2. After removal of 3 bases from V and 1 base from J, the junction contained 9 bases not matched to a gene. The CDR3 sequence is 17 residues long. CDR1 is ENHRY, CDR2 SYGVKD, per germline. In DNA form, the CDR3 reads TGTGCCATCAGTGATAAGACACCGGGACTAGGCACAGATACGCAGTATTTT. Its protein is CAISDKTPGLGTDTQYF.

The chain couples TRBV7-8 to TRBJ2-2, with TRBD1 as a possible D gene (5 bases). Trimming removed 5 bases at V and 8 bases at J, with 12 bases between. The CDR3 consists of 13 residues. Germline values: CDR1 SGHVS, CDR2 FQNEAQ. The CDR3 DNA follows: TGTGCCAGCAGCCCCAGGGTATTTGGGGAGCTGTTTTTT. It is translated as CASSPRVFGELFF.

The CDR3 sequence: CASSGDWGNIQYF. The CDR3 nucleotides read TGTGCCAGCAGCGGGGACTGGGGAAACATTCAGTACTTC. V and J are TRBV5-6 and TRBJ2-4; D may be TRBD2 (6 bases). V dropped 4 bases and J dropped 6 bases, with 11 bases sitting between them. The length of the CDR3 is 13 residues. In germline, CDR1 is SGHDT, CDR2 YYEEEE. Based on the CDR3 plus reference TRBV5-6 and TRBJ2-4, the full variable domain is DAGVTQSPTHLIKTRGQQVTLRCSPKSGHDTVSWYQQALGQGPQFIFQYYEEEERQRGNFPDRFSGHQFPNYSSELNVNALLLGDSALYLCASSGDWGNIQYFGAGTRLSVL.

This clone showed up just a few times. The CDR3 sequence: CASSSTTYEQYF. The CDR3, as DNA: TGTGCCAGCAGTTCCACAACCTACGAGCAGTACTTC. V and J are TRBV7-9 and TRBJ2-7; D unclear. V was pared by 6 bases and J by 2 bases, with 8 bases between. The CDR3 is made up of 12 amino acids. Germline CDR1 SEHNR, CDR2 FQNEAQ (reference sequence). The full variable domain, its missing parts supplied by reference TRBV7-9 and TRBJ2-7, is DTGVSQNPRHKITKRGQNVTFRCDPISEHNRLYWYRQTLGQGPEFLTYFQNEAQLEKSRLLSDRFSAERPKGSFSTLEIQRTEQGDSAMYLCASSSTTYEQYFGPGTRLTVT.

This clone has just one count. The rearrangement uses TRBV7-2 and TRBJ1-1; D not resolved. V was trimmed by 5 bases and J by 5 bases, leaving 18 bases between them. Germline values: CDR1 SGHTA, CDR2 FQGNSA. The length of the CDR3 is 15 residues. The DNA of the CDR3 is TGTGCCAGCAGCGATACCCCGGTCCCTCAGACTGAAGCTTTCTTT. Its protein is CASSDTPVPQTEAFF. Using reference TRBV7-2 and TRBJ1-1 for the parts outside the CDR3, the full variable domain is GAGVSQSPSNKVTEKGKDVELRCDPISGHTALYWYRQSLGQGLEFLIYFQGNSAPDKSGLPSDRFSAERTGGSVSTLTIQRTQQEDSAVYLCASSDTPVPQTEAFFGQGTRLTVV.

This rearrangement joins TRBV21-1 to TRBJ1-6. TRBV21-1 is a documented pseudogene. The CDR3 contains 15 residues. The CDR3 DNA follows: TGTGCCAGCAGCAAAGTATTGTACGCCCATTCACCCCTCCACTTT. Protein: CASSKVLYAHSPLHF.

In DNA, the CDR3 is TGTGCCTGGGGAGGGAGCCGAGGGGATGCGTATTTT. Encoded protein: CAWGGSRGDAYF. The chain joins TRBV30 to TRBJ2-3, with D possibly matching TRBD2 (6 bases). CDR3 length equals 12 residues. CDR1 is GTSNPN and CDR2 is SVGIG in the germline V gene (reference sequence). Deletions cut 5 bases from V and 14 bases from J, with 20 bases between.

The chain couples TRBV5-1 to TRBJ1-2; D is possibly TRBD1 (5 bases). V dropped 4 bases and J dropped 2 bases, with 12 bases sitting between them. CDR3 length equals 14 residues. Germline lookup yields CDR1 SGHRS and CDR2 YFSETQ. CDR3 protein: CASSPGGVNYGYTF. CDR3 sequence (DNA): TGCGCCAGCAGCCCCGGGGGGGTGAACTATGGCTACACCTTC.

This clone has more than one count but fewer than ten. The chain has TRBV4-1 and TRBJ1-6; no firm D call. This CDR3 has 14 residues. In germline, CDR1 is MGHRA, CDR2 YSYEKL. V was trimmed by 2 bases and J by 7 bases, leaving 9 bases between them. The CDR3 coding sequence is TGCGCCAGCAGCCAACGTGACTCAAATTCACCCCTCCACTTT. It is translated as CASSQRDSNSPLHF.